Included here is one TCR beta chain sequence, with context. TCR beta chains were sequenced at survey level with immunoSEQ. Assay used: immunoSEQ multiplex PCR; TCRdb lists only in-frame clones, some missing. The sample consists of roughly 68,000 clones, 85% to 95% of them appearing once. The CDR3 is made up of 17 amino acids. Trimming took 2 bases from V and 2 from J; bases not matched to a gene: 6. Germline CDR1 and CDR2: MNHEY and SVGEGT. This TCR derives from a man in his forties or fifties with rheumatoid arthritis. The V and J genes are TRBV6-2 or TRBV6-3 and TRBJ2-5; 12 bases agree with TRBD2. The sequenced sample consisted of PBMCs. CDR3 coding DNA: TGTGCCAGCAGTTACCAACTAGCGGGGGGTTTTCAAGAGACCCAGTACTTC. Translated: CASSYQLAGGFQETQYF.